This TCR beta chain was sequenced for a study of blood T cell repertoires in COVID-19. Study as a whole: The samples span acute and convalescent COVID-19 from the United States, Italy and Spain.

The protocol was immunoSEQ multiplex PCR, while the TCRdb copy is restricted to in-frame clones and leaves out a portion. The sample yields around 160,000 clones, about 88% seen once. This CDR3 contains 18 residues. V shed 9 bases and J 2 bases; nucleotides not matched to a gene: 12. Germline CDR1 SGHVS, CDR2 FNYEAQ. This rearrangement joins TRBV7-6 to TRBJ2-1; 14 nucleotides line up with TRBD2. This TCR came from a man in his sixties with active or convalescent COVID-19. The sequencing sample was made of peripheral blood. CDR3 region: CASTRPGLAGVPYNEQFF. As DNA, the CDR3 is TGTGCCAGTACGAGACCGGGACTAGCGGGAGTTCCCTACAATGAGCAGTTCTTC.